A single sample gave rise to the 18 T cell receptor beta chains below, sequenced in a study of blood T cells in healthy people across ages. The second PCR ran about 6 to 12 cycles with a sample-barcoded 5' primer and J-beta primers. One entry per CDR3 protein results from TCRdb running MiXCR on the 5' RACE reads. The sample carries about 1.1 million distinct CDR3 sequences, more than 30% recorded once. Sequenced sample: blood. The receptors derive from a man aged 18 to 29 in good health.

The chain carries TRBV6-5 and TRBJ2-3, with D perhaps TRBD1 (5 bases). The CDR3 extends over 14 amino acids. V lost 2 bases and J 2 bases, leaving 8 bases between the germline ends. Germline values: CDR1 MNHEY, CDR2 SVGAGI. The CDR3 nucleotides are TGTGCCAGCAGTTACCAGGGTTCCACAGATACGCAGTATTTT. Protein: CASSYQGSTDTQYF.

This clonotype appeared once. The junction and the germline gene differ at one end; a read error may be behind it. The chain combines TRBV11-3 with TRBJ2-1; TRBD2 is a possible D gene (5 bases). Germline CDR1 and CDR2: SGHNT and YENEEA. The CDR3 consists of 14 residues. The chain's CDR3 is CVSSLVAGSNEQFF. As DNA, the CDR3 is TGTGTCAGCAGCTTAGTAGCTGGGAGCAATGAGCAGTTCTTC.

The chain links TRBV6-5 to TRBJ2-4, with D perhaps given as TRBD1 or TRBD2 (5 bases each). Between the trimmed V and J ends, which lost 3 bases and 7 bases, there was a span of 22 bases. The CDR3 extends over 17 amino acids. Germline lookup yields CDR1 MNHEY and CDR2 SVGAGI. Here the CDR3 DNA reads TGTGCCAGCAGTTATATCCCGGGACCCCGAAGGGGCAACATTCAGTACTTC. It codes for CASSYIPGPRRGNIQYF.

This clonotype turned up a few times. The V and J genes are TRBV6-2 or TRBV6-3 and TRBJ2-3, with 7 bases fitting TRBD2. Losses at the gene ends were 5 bases for V and 1 base for J; bases not matched to a gene: 9. Germline CDR1 reads MNHEY; CDR2 reads SVGEGT. The CDR3 covers 16 residues. CDR3 DNA sequence: TGTGCCAGCAGTAGACGAGCGGGGAGGGGCACAGATACGCAGTATTTT. It encodes CASSRRAGRGTDTQYF.

The rearrangement uses TRBV12-3 or TRBV12-4 and TRBJ1-1, with D uncertain. The V end lost 7 bases, the J end lost 0 bases, and 9 bases lay between the germline ends. There are 13 residues in the CDR3. This chain's CDR3 is CASKKNLNTEAFF. The DNA of the CDR3 is TGTGCCAGCAAGAAGAATCTGAACACTGAAGCTTTCTTT.

This clonotype was detected only a few times. The chain has TRBV20-1 and TRBJ1-2; D gene unclear. The V end lost 0 bases, the J end lost 4 bases, and 9 bases lay between the germline ends. Germline CDR1 is DFQATT and CDR2 is SNEGSKA (reference sequence). The CDR3 totals 13 residues. CDR3 DNA sequence: TGCAGTGCTAGAGACAGAAGCCTCTATGGCTACACCTTC. Translating it yields CSARDRSLYGYTF.

This chain uses TRBV3-1 with TRBJ2-5; D unresolved. The CDR3 has 13 residues. V was trimmed by 7 bases and J by 0 bases, leaving 9 bases between them. Germline V gives CDR1 LGHDT, CDR2 YNNKEL (reference sequence). The CDR3 nucleotides read TGTGCCAGCATGGAGACGTACCAAGAGACCCAGTACTTC. The encoded protein is CASMETYQETQYF.

The sample holds a few counts of this clonotype. The CDR3 DNA follows: TGCGCCAGCAGCCAAGGTTCATGGGGCAATCAGCCCCAGCATTTT. Translating gives CASSQGSWGNQPQHF. This sequence joins TRBV4-3 and TRBJ1-5, with D uncertain. Germline V gene data show CDR1 as LGHNA and CDR2 as YSLEER. The V end lost 1 base, the J end lost 2 bases, and 9 bases lay between the germline ends. CDR3 length: 15 residues.

This clonotype has just a few counts. The J gene is TRBJ2-1, the V gene TRBV20-1; 8 bases line up with TRBD1. Germline assignment: CDR1 DFQATT and CDR2 SNEGSKA (reference sequence). V lost 5 bases to trimming and J lost 8 bases; unmatched junction nucleotides: 8. This CDR3 comprises 13 residues. The DNA of the CDR3 is TGCAGTGCTCAGGAGTACAGGGGGGATGAGCAGTTCTTC. Translation gives CSAQEYRGDEQFF.

This clonotype was found a few times. The chain combines TRBV7-9 with TRBJ2-4, with D perhaps given as TRBD1 or TRBD2 (5 bases each). CDR1 and CDR2 (germline): SEHNR, FQNEAQ (reference sequence). CDR3 length equals 15 residues. V lost 5 bases and J 5 bases, leaving 16 bases between the germline ends. The CDR3 sequence is CASSSRGISENIQYF. The CDR3 nucleotides read TGTGCCAGCAGCAGCCGGGGCATATCAGAAAACATTCAGTACTTC.

This clonotype was observed a handful of times. The gene calls are TRBV5-1 and TRBJ2-1; TRBD1 agrees at 8 bases. V lost 5 bases and J lost 9; bases outside the gene matches: 13. Germline V gives CDR1 SGHRS, CDR2 YFSETQ. The CDR3 spans 15 residues. The CDR3 DNA follows: TGCGCCAGCAGGTCGACGGGACAGGAAGATGGTGAGCAGTTCTTC. It is translated as CASRSTGQEDGEQFF.

This clonotype was observed a few times. The chain carries TRBV9 and TRBJ2-3, with D perhaps matching TRBD2 (5 bases). The CDR3 runs to 16 residues. V was cut by 3 bases and J by 5 bases, with 19 bases left in between. Germline CDR1 reads SGDLS; CDR2 reads YYNGEE. For the CDR3, the DNA is TGTGCCAGCAGCGGGAGGACCAGCCCGCATGGAGATACGCAGTATTTT. Translation: CASSGRTSPHGDTQYF.

This clonotype was seen only once. This chain links TRBV20-1 with TRBJ2-2; D may be TRBD2 (5 bases). V gave up 3 bases and J gave up 4 bases, with 9 bases separating them. Germline CDR1 reads DFQATT; CDR2 reads SNEGSKA (reference sequence). This CDR3 region has 13 residues. The CDR3 nucleotides read TGCAGTGCTAGTCCGGGATCCACCGGGGAGCTGTTTTTT. Translation gives CSASPGSTGELFF.

The chain has TRBV7-9 and TRBJ2-2; 8 nucleotides line up with TRBD2. V was pared by 0 bases and J by 1 base, with 1 base of the junction left unmatched. CDR3 size: 16 residues. Germline assignment: CDR1 SEHNR and CDR2 FQNEAQ (reference sequence). CDR3 nucleotides: TGTGCCAGCAGCTTAGCTAGCGGGGAGAACACCGGGGAGCTGTTTTTT. Protein: CASSLASGENTGELFF.

In DNA, the CDR3 is TGTGCCATCAGGAGAACAGGACCTAACTACGAGCAGTACTTC. Residues: CAIRRTGPNYEQYF. V is TRBV10-3 and J is TRBJ2-7; a weak D match, TRBD1 (5 bases). Germline-derived CDR1 and CDR2 are ENHRY and SYGVKD. The V end lost 6 bases, the J end lost 3 bases, and 15 bases lay between the germline ends. This CDR3 has 14 residues.

The gene calls are TRBV9 and TRBJ2-1; the D call may be TRBD1 or TRBD2 (5 bases each). This CDR3 spans 17 amino acids. Germline V gives CDR1 SGDLS, CDR2 YYNGEE. The V and J ends lost 3 bases and 0 bases respectively, with 16 bases between them. CDR3 coding DNA: TGTGCCAGCAGCGCGTCCCGGGACGGTTTCTCCTACAATGAGCAGTTCTTC. It specifies CASSASRDGFSYNEQFF.

The chain combines TRBV2 with TRBJ1-1, with D maybe TRBD1 (6 bases). The CDR3 length is 15 residues. Germline CDR1 reads SNHLY; CDR2 reads FYNNEI. V dropped 6 bases and J dropped 6 bases, with 20 bases sitting between them. DNA for the CDR3: TGTGCCAGCAGATCCGGGACCGGGCACAGGGCTGAAGCTTTCTTT. It specifies CASRSGTGHRAEAFF.

This chain uses TRBV12-3 or TRBV12-4 with TRBJ2-7, with D perhaps being TRBD1 or TRBD2 (6 bases each). The J call could be wrong; TRBJ2-4 is a better fit for the DNA end. This CDR3 region has 16 residues. The CDR3: CASSDLSGHTGDIQYF. In DNA, the CDR3 is TGTGCCAGCAGCGACTTATCGGGACATACGGGGGACATTCAGTACTTC.